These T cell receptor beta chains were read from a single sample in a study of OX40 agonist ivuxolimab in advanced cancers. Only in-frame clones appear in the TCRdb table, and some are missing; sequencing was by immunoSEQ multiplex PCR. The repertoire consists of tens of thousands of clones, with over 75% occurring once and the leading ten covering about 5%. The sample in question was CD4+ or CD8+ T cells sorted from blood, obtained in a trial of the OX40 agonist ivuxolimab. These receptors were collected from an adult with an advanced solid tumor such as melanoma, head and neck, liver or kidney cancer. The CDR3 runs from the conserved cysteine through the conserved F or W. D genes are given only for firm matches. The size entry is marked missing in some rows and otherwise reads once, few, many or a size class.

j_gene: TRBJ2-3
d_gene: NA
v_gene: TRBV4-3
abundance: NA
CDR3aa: CASSRGTVEMSQYF
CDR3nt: TGCGCCAGCAGCCGAGGGACCGTTGAGATGTCGCAGTATTTT

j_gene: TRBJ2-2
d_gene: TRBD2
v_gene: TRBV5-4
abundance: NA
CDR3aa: CASGSQRGDNTGELFF
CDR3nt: TGTGCCAGCGGTTCCCAGCGGGGGGACAACACCGGGGAGCTGTTTTTT

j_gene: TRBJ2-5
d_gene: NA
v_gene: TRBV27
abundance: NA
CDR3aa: CASSPYLQETQYF
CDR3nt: TGTGCCAGCAGTCCGTACCTCCAAGAGACCCAGTACTTC

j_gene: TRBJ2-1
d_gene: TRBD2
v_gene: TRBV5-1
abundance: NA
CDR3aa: CASSLASGGPHEQFF
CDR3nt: TGCGCCAGCAGCTTGGCATCGGGAGGGCCGCATGAGCAGTTCTTC

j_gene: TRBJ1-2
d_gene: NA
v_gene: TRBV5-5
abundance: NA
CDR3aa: CASSLRTANYGYTF
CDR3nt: TGTGCCAGCAGCTTGAGGACAGCCAACTATGGCTACACCTTC

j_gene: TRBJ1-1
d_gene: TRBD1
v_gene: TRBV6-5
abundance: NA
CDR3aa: CASTIDRVGTEAFF
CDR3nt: TGTGCCAGCACCATCGACAGGGTCGGCACTGAAGCTTTCTTT

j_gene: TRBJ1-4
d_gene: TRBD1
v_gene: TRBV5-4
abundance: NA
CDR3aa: CASSLDRGEKLFF
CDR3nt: TGTGCCAGCAGCTTGGACAGGGGTGAAAAACTGTTTTTT

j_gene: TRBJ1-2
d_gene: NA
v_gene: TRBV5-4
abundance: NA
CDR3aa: CASSQLALANYGYTF
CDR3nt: TGTGCCAGCAGCCAACTGGCGCTCGCTAACTATGGCTACACCTTC

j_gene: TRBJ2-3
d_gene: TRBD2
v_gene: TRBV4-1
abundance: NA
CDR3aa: CASSQAERGGTDTQYF
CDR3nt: TGCGCCAGCAGCCAAGCTGAGCGGGGGGGTACAGATACGCAGTATTTT

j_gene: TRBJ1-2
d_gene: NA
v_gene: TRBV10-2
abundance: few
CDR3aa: CASSETNYGYTF
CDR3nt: TGCGCCAGCAGTGAAACGAACTATGGCTACACCTTC

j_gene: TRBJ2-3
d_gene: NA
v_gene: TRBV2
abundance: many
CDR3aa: CASKQESTDTQYF
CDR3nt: TGTGCCAGCAAACAGGAAAGCACAGATACGCAGTATTTT

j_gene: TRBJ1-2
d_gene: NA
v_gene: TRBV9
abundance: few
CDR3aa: CASSVSMGRGYTF
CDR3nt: TGTGCCAGCAGCGTATCTATGGGAAGAGGCTACACCTTC

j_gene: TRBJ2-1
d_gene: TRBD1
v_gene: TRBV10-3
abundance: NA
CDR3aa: CAIGGQGGLNSYNEQFF
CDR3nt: TGTGCCATAGGCGGACAGGGTGGACTCAACTCCTACAATGAGCAGTTCTTC

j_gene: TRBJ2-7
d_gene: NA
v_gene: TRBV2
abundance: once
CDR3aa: CASSAANYEQYF
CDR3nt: TGTGCCAGCAGTGCGGCCAACTACGAGCAGTACTTC

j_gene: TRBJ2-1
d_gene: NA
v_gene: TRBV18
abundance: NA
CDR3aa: CASSPPLAGGNEQFF
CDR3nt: TGTGCCAGCTCACCACCGTTGGCAGGAGGGAATGAGCAGTTCTTC

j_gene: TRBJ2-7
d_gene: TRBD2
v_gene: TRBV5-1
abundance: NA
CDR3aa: CASSSPGLEYEQYF
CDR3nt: TGCGCCAGCAGCTCACCGGGACTAGAGTACGAGCAGTACTTC

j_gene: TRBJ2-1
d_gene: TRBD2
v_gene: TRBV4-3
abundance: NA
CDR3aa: CASSQDVLAEGDNEQFF
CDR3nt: TGCGCCAGCAGCCAAGATGTACTAGCGGAAGGGGACAATGAGCAGTTCTTC

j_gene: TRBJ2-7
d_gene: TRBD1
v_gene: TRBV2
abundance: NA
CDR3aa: CASSALTGGYEQYF
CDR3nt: TGTGCCAGCAGTGCCTTGACAGGGGGCTACGAGCAGTACTTC

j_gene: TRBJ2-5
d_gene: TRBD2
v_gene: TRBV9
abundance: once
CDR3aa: CASSAPGGETQYF
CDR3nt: TGTGCCAGCAGCGCCCCGGGGGGAGAGACCCAGTACTTC

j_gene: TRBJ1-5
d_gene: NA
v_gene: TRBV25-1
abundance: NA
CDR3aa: CASSDLQESQPQHF
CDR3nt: TGTGCCAGCAGTGATTTACAGGAATCGCAGCCCCAGCATTTT

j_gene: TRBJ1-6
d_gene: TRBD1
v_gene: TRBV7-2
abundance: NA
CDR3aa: CASSLQGAESPLHF
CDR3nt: TGTGCCAGCAGCTTACAGGGGGCCGAATCACCCCTCCACTTT

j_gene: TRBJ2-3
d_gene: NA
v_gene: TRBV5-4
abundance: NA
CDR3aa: CASSLAPGSRTDTQYF
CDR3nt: TGTGCCAGCAGCTTGGCCCCAGGGTCCCGCACAGATACGCAGTATTTT

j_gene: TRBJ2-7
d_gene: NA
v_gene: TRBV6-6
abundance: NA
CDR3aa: CASTPTGSYEQYF
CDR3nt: TGTGCCAGCACCCCGACAGGCTCCTACGAGCAGTACTTC

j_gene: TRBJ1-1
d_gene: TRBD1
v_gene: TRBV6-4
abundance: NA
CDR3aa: CASSEPGRGLMNTEAFF
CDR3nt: TGTGCCAGCAGTGAGCCCGGCAGGGGGCTCATGAACACTGAAGCTTTCTTT

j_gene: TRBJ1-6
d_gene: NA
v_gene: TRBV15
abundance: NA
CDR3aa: CATRGGVYNSPLHF
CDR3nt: TGTGCCACCAGGGGGGGGGTTTATAATTCACCCCTCCACTTT

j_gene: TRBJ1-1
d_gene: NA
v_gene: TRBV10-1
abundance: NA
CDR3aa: CASRADANTEAFF
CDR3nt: TGCGCCAGCAGAGCGGACGCGAACACTGAAGCTTTCTTT

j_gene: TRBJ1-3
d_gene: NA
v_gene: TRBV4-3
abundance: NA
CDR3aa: CASSQDGGGNTIYF
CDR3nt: TGCGCCAGCAGCCAAGATGGGGGTGGAAACACCATATATTTT

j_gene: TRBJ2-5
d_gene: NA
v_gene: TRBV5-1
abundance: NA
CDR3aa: CASSFVPEETQYF
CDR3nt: TGCGCCAGCAGCTTCGTGCCCGAAGAGACCCAGTACTTC

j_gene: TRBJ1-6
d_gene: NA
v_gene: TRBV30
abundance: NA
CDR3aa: CAWSVWGRGSPLHF
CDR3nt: TGTGCCTGGAGTGTATGGGGGAGGGGTTCACCCCTCCACTTT

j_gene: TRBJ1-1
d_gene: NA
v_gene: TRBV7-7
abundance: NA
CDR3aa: CASSLTVDTEAFF
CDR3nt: TGTGCCAGCAGCTTAACCGTGGACACTGAAGCTTTCTTT

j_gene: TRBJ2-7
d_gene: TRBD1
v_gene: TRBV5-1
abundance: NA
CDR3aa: CASSPETGAVYEQYF
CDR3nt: TGCGCCAGCAGCCCCGAAACAGGGGCAGTCTACGAGCAGTACTTC

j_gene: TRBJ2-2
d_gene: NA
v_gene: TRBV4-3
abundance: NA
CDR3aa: CASSQDRIVTGELFF
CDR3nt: TGCGCCAGCAGCCAAGATCGAATAGTCACCGGGGAGCTGTTTTTT

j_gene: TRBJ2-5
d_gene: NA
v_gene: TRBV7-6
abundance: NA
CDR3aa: CASSLGTQETQYF
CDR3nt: TGTGCCAGCAGCTTAGGCACCCAAGAGACCCAGTACTTC

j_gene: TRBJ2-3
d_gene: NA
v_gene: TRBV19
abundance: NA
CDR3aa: CASTRGQATDTQYF
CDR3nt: TGTGCCAGTACCCGGGGGCAGGCCACAGATACGCAGTATTTT

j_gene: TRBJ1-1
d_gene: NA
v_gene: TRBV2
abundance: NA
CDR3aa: CASSLQLNTEAFF
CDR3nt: TGTGCCAGCAGTCTACAGCTGAACACTGAAGCTTTCTTT

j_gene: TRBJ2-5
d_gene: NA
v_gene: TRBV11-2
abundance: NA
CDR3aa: CASSLNQETQYF
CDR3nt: TGTGCCAGCAGCTTAAATCAAGAGACCCAGTACTTC

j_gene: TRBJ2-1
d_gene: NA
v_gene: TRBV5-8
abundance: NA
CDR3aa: CASRRQTNNEQFF
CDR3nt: TGTGCCAGCCGTCGACAGACCAACAATGAGCAGTTCTTC

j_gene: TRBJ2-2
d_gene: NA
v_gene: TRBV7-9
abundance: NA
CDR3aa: CASSTGQRDSGELFF
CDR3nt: TGTGCCAGCAGTACTGGACAGAGGGATAGCGGGGAGCTGTTTTTT

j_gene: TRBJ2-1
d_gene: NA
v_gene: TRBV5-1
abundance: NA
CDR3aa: CASSFTGTDNEQFF
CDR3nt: TGCGCCAGCAGCTTTACAGGGACGGACAATGAGCAGTTCTTC

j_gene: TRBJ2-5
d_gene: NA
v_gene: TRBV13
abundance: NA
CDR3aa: CASSLRAGGDLETQYF
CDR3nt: TGTGCCAGCAGCTTACGAGCAGGGGGGGACTTAGAGACCCAGTACTTC